This T cell receptor beta chain was obtained from a study of blood T cell repertoires in COVID-19. For the study at large: Specimens from acute and convalescent COVID-19 originated in the United States, Italy and Spain. The cDNA or gDNA used as material had been derived from T cells, B-cell-depleted T cells, or PBMCs.

How the authors handled the data: For nucleated cells, counts were estimated from reference gene primer amplification. Assay: immunoSEQ multiplex PCR; the TCRdb copy retains only in-frame clones and omits some. For V, J and clone size, that table is used; D and trimming come from the DNA. The sample has more than 350,000 clones, over 75% seen once. CDR1 is SQVTM and CDR2 is ANQGSEA in the germline V gene. The CDR3 contains 14 residues. V lost 6 bases to trimming and J lost 2 bases; unmatched junction nucleotides: 8. The chain combines TRBV29-1 with TRBJ2-3; 7 bases agree with TRBD1. The sample comprised peripheral blood. The TCR sequence derives from a young woman with COVID-19, enrolled during active disease. The CDR3 is CSVTLGQFTDTQYF. CDR3 DNA sequence: TGCAGCGTGACATTGGGACAGTTCACAGATACGCAGTATTTT.